This T cell receptor (beta chain) emerged from a study of T-cell memory formation after mild COVID-19. TCRdb independently ran MiXCR on the 5' RACE reads; one entry per CDR3 protein. The sample has roughly 350,000 distinct CDR3 sequences, about an eighth seen once. Sequenced: PBMCs or a T cell subset sorted from them (not recorded which). The clonotype originates from a man aged 18 to 30 who had mild COVID-19 (a few samples of this study predate the infection). Cell type and time point are not known.

The CDR3 nucleotides read TGCAGTGCTAGAGATCCTTCGGGGTCCAATGAGCAGTTCTTC. Protein: CSARDPSGSNEQFF. The chain joins TRBV20-1 to TRBJ2-1; D may be TRBD2 (5 bases). The CDR3 sequence is 14 residues long. The germline V gene encodes CDR1 DFQATT and CDR2 SNEGSKA (reference sequence). The germline V and J ends were trimmed by 0 bases and 6 bases, with 12 bases remaining between them.